The rows below give T cell receptor beta chains drawn from one sample of a study of CD8+CD57+ T cells in acquired aplastic anemia. TCRdb analysed the reads with MiXCR anew, one entry per CDR3 protein. Of roughly 170,000 distinct CDR3 sequences listed, 45% to 60% were seen once; the top ten hold 10% to 15%. Specimen: sorted CD4+, CD8+, or CD8+CD57+ T cells (not recorded which) from PBMCs. Receptor source: a human donor with aplastic anemia. CDR3s include the opening cysteine and the closing phenylalanine or tryptophan. Fields, in order: V gene, clone size, D gene, J gene, CDR3 DNA, CDR3 protein. A D gene is named only where the DNA matches it firmly. Expanded clones get a size class; other rows say once, few or many, or leave the size out.

>TRBV2|-|-|TRBJ1-1
TGTGCCAGCAGTGAAGCGCTTGGGGGGCACACTGAAGCTTTCTTT
CASSEALGGHTEAFF
>TRBV2|few|-|TRBJ2-7
TGTGCCACCAAACAAGATCCGAACTCCTACGAGCAGTACTTC
CATKQDPNSYEQYF
>TRBV25-1|few|TRBD1|TRBJ2-1
TGTGCCAGCAGTGAACAACAGGGGGGAAGGGAGCAGTTCTTC
CASSEQQGGREQFF
>TRBV2|-|-|TRBJ2-3
TGTGCCAGTACGGGGGGCCGGAGCACAGATACGCAGTATTTT
CASTGGRSTDTQYF
>TRBV12-3/TRBV12-4|many|TRBD1|TRBJ2-1
TGTGCCAGCAGTCCAGTCGGACAGGGCGCCAATGAGCAGTTCTTC
CASSPVGQGANEQFF
>TRBV20-1|many|TRBD2|TRBJ2-5
TGCAGTGCTAAGGGGCTAGCGGGGGTACCCGGGGAGACCCAGTACTTC
CSAKGLAGVPGETQYF
>TRBV4-2|-|-|TRBJ1-2
TGTGCCAGCAGCCAAGATGGGTCGGCATATGGCTACACCTTC
CASSQDGSAYGYTF
>TRBV15|-|-|TRBJ1-2
TGTGCCACCAGCATCCTCCTAGCCTATGGCTACACCTTC
CATSILLAYGYTF
>TRBV11-1|once|TRBD2|TRBJ2-7
TGTGCCAGCAGCTGGGGCGGGAGACTAGGCATTGACGAGCAGTACTTC
CASSWGGRLGIDEQYF
>TRBV7-6|-|TRBD1|TRBJ2-1
TGTGCCAGCAGCTTATCCGGGACAGGTTACAATGAGCAGTTCTTC
CASSLSGTGYNEQFF
>TRBV12-3/TRBV12-4|-|-|TRBJ2-7
TGTGCCAGCAGTTTGATGCCCTACGAGCAGTACTTC
CASSLMPYEQYF
>TRBV29-1|-|-|TRBJ1-2
TGCAGCGGGGGGAAGGGTGCTGGCTACACCTTC
CSGGKGAGYTF
>TRBV18|-|TRBD1|TRBJ2-3
TGTGCCAGCTCTGGGACAGGTTTTTTGGATACGCAGTATTTT
CASSGTGFLDTQYF
>TRBV19|many|TRBD1|TRBJ2-1
TGTGCCAGTAGTGGACAGGGGCCTACGCAGTTCTTC
CASSGQGPTQFF
>TRBV2|many|-|TRBJ1-6
TGTGCCAGCAGCGCCGGGACACGGGCGTCGATGGATTCACCCCTCCACTTT
CASSAGTRASMDSPLHF